This TCR beta chain stems from a study of blood T cell repertoires in COVID-19 (dated by TCRdb to 2020 to 2021). In terms of the full investigation: Samples from collaborators originated in the United States, Italy and Spain and spanned both the acute and convalescent phases of COVID-19. The prospective study material was composed of cDNA or gDNA derived from T cells, B-cell-depleted T cells, or PBMCs. Subjects who had been exposed to COVID-19, were actively infected with it, or had recovered from it provided the deeply sampled blood TCRbeta repertoires that made up the dataset. The repertoires were made available in a free public database intended to serve as a resource for research on the immune response to SARS-CoV-2. Samples came from the ongoing ImmuneRACE study (first 160 participants) plus 1,254 subjects from 6 global collaborators. The sample metadata nearly always contained a de-identified subject ID, COVID-19 status, age in years and sex. Where available, HLA class I and class II types were taken from metadata supplied by the sample provider and were not determined by assay-based typing. Overall study outcomes, separate from this receptor: Clinical and demographic metadata were provided uncurated, with the amount varying by source and participant.

The immunoSEQ Assay, a bias-controlled multiplex PCR, was used to amplify TCRbeta CDR3 regions from genomic DNA. Concerning the study's data processing: The number of nucleated cells in each sample was estimated by amplification of reference gene primers within the assay. To quantify the absolute abundance of each unique TCRbeta CDR3 rearrangement, sequence reads were collapsed and filtered. For each sample, productive Simpson clonality was calculated as the square root of Simpson's diversity index over productive rearrangements. As stored in TCRdb, this immuneACCESS dataset retains in-frame rearrangements with V and J assigned. A fraction of the clones does not appear; measured against another copy, unresolved V genes explain less than half of the discrepancy, and the remainder lacks a known reason. V and J calls and clone size come straight from that table; D and trimming were deduced from the DNA. Counted in this sample were about 210,000 clones; roughly 88% of them appeared once. Jointly, the top ten make up 1.5% of the sample.

Collaborating institutions collected whole blood in K2EDTA tubes following their own protocols. For TCRbeta analysis, collaborator samples were shipped as frozen whole blood, as isolated PBMCs, or as DNA extracted from either sample type. Comments on this clone: Its antigen is still unknown. Base quality data are lacking; no much larger clone is found one base away.

The source is a young man with active or convalescent COVID-19. The specimen was peripheral blood.

The CDR3 in this case is CSAPGRGTEAFF. The DNA is TGCAGCGCTCCAGGGAGGGGCACTGAAGCTTTCTTT. The chain was built from TRBV29-1 and TRBJ1-1, with a weak D call of TRBD1 (5 bases match). In the germline V gene, CDR1 corresponds to SQVTM and CDR2 to ANQGSEA. From the cysteine up to the phenylalanine, the CDR3 has a length of 12 residues. Only CDR3 DNA remains: 36 bases, in frame from the first base. V is pared back by 7 bases and J by 4 bases, with 13 bases lying between the germline termini.